This T cell receptor (beta chain) comes out of a study of T cell responses to AZD1222 COVID-19 vaccine. On the study more broadly: Investigators merged groups given second doses at roughly 4 or roughly 12 weeks. General study results and limits: Spike as a whole was targeted by vaccine-associated CD4 TCRs, dominant at 160-218 and 743-854. Baseline antibody screening turned up just a handful of seropositive AZD1222 recipients. Possibly, clonal diversity was underestimated; donors were largely white British and included more females.

Assay: immunoSEQ multiplex PCR; the TCRdb copy retains only in-frame clones and omits some. The sample lists 150,000 to 200,000 clones; 90% were seen once. The CDR3 runs to 14 residues. Germline V gene data show CDR1 as LGHDT and CDR2 as YNNKEL (reference sequence). The V gene lost 0 bases and the J gene lost 8 bases, with 13 bases spanning the gap. This clone occurred once. What it binds is not known. The sample consisted of peripheral blood, taken on day 0 of AZD1222 vaccination. The chain has TRBV3-1 (or the pseudogene TRBV3-2) and TRBJ1-2; tentatively, D is TRBD1 (5 bases). This clonotype was sampled from an adult in good health. The CDR3 is CASSQDNRRGGYTF. The CDR3 bases are TGTGCCAGCAGCCAAGATAACAGGAGAGGAGGCTACACCTTC.